This TCR beta chain appears in the sequencing data of a study of blood T cell repertoires in COVID-19. The overall study: Whether acute or convalescent, the COVID-19 samples came from the United States, Italy and Spain. PBMCs, B-cell-depleted T cells, or T cells provided the cDNA or gDNA that made up the material.

Per the study methods: By means of reference gene primer amplification, nucleated cell counts were estimated. Only in-frame clones appear in the TCRdb table, and some are missing; sequencing was by immunoSEQ multiplex PCR. The V and J calls and clone size were taken over from that table, and D and trimming were inferred from the DNA. This table has around 140,000 clones, roughly 78% appearing once. Trimming took 4 bases from V and 4 from J; bases not matched to a gene: 9. The CDR3 is 16 residues long. Germline CDR1 and CDR2: LNHDA and SQIVND (reference sequence). The TCR was taken from a human donor with acute or convalescent COVID-19. The donor label of this sample is uncertain. V and J are TRBV19 and TRBJ2-5; TRBD1 matches at 10 bases. Sequences were obtained from peripheral blood. The CDR3: CASSRTGTGDGETQYF. CDR3 in DNA: TGTGCCAGTAGTAGAACCGGGACAGGGGATGGAGAGACCCAGTACTTC.